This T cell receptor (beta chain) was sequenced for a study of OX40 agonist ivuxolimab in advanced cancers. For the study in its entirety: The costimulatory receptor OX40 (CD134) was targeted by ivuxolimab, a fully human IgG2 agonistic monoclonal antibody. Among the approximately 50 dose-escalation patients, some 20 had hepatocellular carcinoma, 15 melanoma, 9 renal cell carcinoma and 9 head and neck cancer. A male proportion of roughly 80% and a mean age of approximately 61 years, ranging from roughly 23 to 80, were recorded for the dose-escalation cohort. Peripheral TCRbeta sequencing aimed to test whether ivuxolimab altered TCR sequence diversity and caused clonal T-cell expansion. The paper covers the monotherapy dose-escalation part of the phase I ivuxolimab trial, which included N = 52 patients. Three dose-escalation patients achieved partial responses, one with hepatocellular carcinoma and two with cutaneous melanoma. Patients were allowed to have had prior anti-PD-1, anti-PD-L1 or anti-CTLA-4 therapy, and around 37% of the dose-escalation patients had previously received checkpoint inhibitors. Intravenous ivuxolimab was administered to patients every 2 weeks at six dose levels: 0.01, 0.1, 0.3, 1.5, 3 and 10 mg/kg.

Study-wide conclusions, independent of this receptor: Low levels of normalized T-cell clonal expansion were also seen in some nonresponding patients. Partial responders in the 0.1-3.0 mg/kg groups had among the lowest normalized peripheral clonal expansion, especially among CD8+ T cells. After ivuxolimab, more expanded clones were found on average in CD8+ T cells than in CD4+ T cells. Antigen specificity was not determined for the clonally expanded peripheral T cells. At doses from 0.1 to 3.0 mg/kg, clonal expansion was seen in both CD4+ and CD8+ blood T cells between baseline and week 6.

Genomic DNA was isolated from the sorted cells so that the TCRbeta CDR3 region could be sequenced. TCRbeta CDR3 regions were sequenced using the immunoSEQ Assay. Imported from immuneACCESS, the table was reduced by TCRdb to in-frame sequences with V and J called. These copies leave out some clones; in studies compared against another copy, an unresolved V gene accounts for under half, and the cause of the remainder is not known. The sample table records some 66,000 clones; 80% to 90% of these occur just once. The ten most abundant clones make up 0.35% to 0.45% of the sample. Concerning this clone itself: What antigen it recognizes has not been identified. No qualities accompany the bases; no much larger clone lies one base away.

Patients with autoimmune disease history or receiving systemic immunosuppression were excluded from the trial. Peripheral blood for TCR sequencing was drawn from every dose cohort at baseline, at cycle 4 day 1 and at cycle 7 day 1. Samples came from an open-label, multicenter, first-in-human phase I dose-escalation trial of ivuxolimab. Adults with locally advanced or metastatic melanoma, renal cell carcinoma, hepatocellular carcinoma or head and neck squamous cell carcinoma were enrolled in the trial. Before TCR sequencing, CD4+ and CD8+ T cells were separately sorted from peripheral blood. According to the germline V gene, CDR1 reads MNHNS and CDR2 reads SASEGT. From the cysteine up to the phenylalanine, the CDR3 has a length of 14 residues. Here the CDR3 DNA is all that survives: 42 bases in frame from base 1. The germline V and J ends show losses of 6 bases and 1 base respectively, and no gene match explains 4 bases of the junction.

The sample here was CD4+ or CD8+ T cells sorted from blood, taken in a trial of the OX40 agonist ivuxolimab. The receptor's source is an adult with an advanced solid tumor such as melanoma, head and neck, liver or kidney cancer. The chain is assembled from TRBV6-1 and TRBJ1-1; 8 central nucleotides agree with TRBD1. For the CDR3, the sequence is CASSPDRANTEAFF. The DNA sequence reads TGTGCCAGCAGCCCGGACAGGGCGAACACTGAAGCTTTCTTT.